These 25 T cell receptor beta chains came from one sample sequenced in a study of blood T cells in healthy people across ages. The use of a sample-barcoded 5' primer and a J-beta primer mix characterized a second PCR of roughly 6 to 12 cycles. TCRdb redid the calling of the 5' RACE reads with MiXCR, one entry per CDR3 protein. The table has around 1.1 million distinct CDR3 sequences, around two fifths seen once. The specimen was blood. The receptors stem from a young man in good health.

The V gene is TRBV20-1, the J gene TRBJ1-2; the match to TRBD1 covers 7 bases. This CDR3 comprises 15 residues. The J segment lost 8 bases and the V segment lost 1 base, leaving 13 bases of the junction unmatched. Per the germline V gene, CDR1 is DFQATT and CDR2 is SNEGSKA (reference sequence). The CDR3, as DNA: TGCAGTGCTAGAGCATGGACAGGTCTGTCTATGGGCTACACCTTC. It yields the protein CSARAWTGLSMGYTF.

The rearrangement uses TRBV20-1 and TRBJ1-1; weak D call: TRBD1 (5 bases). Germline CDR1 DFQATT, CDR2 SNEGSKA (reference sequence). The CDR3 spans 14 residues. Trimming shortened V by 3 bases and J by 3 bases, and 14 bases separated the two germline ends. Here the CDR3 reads CSARRGLMDTEAFF. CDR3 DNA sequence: TGCAGTGCTAGGAGGGGTCTCATGGACACTGAAGCTTTCTTT.

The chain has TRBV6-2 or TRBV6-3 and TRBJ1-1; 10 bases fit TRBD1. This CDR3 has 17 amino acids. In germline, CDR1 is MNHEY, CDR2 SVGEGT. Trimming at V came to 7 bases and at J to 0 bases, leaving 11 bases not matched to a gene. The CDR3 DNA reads TGTGCCAGCAACCAAAATCCGGGACAGGGGATGAACACTGAAGCTTTCTTT. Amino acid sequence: CASNQNPGQGMNTEAFF.

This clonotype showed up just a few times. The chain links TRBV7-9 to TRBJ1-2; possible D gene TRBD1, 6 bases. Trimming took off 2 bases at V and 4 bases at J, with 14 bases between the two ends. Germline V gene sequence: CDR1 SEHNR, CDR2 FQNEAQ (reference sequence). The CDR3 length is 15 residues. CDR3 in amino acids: CASSLTDGQIYGYTF. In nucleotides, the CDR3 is TGTGCCAGCAGCTTAACCGATGGACAGATCTATGGCTACACCTTC.

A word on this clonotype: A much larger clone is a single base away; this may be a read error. The CDR3 protein is CSARGLAGRNGQFF. The CDR3 DNA follows: TGCAGCGCTAGGGGACTAGCGGGAAGAAATGGGCAGTTCTTC. V is TRBV29-1 and J is TRBJ2-1; 13 nucleotides align to TRBD2. Per the germline V gene, CDR1 is SQVTM and CDR2 is ANQGSEA. This CDR3 contains 14 residues.

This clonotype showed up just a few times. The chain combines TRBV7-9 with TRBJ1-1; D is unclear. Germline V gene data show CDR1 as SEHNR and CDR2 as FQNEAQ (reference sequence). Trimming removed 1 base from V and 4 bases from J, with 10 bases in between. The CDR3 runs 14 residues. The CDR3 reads CASSLDQESTEAFF. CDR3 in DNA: TGTGCCAGCAGCTTAGACCAGGAAAGCACTGAAGCTTTCTTT.

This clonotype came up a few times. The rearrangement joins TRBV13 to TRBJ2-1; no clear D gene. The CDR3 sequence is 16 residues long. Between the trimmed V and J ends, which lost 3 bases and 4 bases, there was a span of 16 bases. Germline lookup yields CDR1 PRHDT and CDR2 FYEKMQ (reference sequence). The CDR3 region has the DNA TGTGCCAGCAGCTTTCGACCCCTAAGTAGGTACAATGAGCAGTTCTTC. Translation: CASSFRPLSRYNEQFF.

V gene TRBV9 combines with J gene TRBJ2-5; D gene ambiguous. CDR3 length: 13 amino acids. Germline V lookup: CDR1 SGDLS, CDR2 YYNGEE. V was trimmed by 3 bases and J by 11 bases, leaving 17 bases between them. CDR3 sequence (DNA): TGTGCCAGCAGCGGAGAGGACGGCTTTGAGCAGTACTTC. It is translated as CASSGEDGFEQYF.

The CDR3 region is CASSLDSFNEKLFF. CDR3 coding DNA: TGTGCCAGCAGCTTGGACAGTTTTAATGAAAAACTGTTTTTT. This chain connects TRBV27 to TRBJ1-4; tentative D call: TRBD1 (6 bases). V was clipped by 6 bases and J by 4 bases, with 12 bases between them. This CDR3 is 14 amino acids long. The germline V gene has CDR1 MNHEY and CDR2 SMNVEV (reference sequence).

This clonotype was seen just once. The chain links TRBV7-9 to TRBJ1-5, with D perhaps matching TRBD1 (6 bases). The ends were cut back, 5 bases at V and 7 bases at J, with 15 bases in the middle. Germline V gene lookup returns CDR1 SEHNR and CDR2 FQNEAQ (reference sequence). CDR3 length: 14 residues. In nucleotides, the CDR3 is TGTGCCAGCAGCCAGGGGACCTCGGCACAGCCCCAGCATTTT. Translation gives CASSQGTSAQPQHF.

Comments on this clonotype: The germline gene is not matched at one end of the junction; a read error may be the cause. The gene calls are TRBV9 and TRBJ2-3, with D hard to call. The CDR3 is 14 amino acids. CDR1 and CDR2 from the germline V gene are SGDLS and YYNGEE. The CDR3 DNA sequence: TGTGCCGGCAGCGTAGTGGCTACCACAGATACGCAGTATTTT. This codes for CAGSVVATTDTQYF.

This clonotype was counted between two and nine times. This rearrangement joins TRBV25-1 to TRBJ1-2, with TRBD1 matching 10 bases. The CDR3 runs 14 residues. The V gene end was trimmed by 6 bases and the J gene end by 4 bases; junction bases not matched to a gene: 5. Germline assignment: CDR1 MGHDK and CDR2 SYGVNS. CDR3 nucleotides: TGTGCCAGCAGAGACAGGGGGCTGGGCTATGGCTACACCTTC. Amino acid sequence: CASRDRGLGYGYTF.

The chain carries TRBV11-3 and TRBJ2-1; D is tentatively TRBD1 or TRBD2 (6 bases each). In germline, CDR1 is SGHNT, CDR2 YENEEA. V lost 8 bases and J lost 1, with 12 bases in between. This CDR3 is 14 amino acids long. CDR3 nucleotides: TGTGCCAGCGCGAGGGGGACTTCCTACAATGAGCAGTTCTTC. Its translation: CASARGTSYNEQFF.

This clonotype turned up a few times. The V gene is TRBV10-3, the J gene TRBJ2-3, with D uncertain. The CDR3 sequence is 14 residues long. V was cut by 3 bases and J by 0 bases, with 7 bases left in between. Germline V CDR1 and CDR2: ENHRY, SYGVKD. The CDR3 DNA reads TGTGCCATCAGTGACCACTTCAGCACAGATACGCAGTATTTT. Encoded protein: CAISDHFSTDTQYF.

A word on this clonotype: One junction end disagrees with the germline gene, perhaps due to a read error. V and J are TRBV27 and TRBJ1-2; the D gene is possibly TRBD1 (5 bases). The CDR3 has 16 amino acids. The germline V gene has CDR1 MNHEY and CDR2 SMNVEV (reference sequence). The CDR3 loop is CANSRSRDLPSYGYTF. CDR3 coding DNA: TGTGCCAACAGTCGATCCCGGGACCTCCCTTCCTATGGCTACACCTTC.

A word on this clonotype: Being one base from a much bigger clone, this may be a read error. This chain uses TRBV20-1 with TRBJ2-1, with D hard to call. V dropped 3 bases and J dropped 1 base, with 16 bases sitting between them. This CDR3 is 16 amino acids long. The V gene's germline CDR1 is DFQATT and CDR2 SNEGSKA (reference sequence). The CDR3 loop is CSARDSAILSYNEQFF. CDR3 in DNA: TGCAGTGCTAGGGATTCGGCGATACTTTCCTACAATGAGCAGTTCTTC.

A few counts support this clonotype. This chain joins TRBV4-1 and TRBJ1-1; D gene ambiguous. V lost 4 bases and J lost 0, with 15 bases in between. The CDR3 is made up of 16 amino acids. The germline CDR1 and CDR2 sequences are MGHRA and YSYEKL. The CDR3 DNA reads TGCGCCAGCAGCCTTCCGCAGTCCAGCCTGAACACTGAAGCTTTCTTT. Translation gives CASSLPQSSLNTEAFF.

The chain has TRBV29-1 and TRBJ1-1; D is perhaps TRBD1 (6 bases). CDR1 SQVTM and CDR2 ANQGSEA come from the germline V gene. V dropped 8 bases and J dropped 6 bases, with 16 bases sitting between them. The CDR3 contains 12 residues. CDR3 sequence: CSSRGRGPEAFF. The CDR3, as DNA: TGCAGCTCGCGGGGCAGGGGTCCTGAAGCTTTCTTT.

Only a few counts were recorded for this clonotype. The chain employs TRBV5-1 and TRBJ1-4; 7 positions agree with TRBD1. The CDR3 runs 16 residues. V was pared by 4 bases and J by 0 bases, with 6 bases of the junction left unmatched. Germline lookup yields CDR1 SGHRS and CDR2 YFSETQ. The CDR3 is CASSITGVATNEKLFF. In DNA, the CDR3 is TGCGCCAGCAGCATCACAGGGGTCGCAACTAATGAAAAACTGTTTTTT.

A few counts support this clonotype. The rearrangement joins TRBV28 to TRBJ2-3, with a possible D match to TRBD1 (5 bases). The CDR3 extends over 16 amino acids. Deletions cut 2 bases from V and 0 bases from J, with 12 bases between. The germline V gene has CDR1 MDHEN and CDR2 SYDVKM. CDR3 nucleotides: TGTGCCAGCAGTTTAACGTTTGGGGCTAGCACAGATACGCAGTATTTT. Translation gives CASSLTFGASTDTQYF.

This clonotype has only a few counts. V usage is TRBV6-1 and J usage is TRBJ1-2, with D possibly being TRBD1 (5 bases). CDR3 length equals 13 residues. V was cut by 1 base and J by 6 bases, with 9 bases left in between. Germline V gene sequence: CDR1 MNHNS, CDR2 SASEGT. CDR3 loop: CASSEGWGNGYTF. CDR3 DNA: TGTGCCAGCAGTGAAGGGTGGGGCAATGGCTACACCTTC.

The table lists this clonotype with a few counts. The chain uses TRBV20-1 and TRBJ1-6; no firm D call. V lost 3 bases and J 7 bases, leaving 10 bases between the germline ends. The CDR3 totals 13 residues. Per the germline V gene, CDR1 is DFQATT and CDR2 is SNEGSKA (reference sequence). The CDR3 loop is CSARGPKNSPLHF. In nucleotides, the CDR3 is TGCAGTGCTAGGGGTCCTAAAAATTCACCCCTCCACTTT.

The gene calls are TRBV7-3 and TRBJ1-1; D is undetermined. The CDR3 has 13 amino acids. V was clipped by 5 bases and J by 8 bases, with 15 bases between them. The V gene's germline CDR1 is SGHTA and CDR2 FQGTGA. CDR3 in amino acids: CASSVGGEFEAFF. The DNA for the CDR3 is TGTGCCAGCAGCGTAGGCGGCGAATTCGAAGCTTTCTTT. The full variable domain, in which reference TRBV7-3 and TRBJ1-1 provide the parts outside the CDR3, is GAGVSQTPSNKVTEKGKYVELRCDPISGHTALYWYRQSLGQGPEFLIYFQGTGAADDSGLPNDRFFAVRPEGSVSTLKIQRTERGDSAVYLCASSVGGEFEAFFGQGTRLTVV.

CDR3 bases: TGTGCCAGCAGCTTAAGGGTGGACGGGACGAACACTGAAGCTTTCTTT. It translates to CASSLRVDGTNTEAFF. The chain recombines TRBV7-9 with TRBJ1-1, with TRBD1 as a possible D gene (5 bases). Trimming pared 2 bases from V and 1 base from J, leaving 14 bases between. CDR1 and CDR2 (germline): SEHNR, FQNEAQ (reference sequence). CDR3 size: 16 residues.

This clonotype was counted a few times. The CDR3 region has the DNA TGTGCCAGCAGCCAAGAAGTGCCAGATACGCAGTATTTT. Translating gives CASSQEVPDTQYF. This sequence joins TRBV14 and TRBJ2-3; D uncertain. Trimming took 0 bases from V and 4 from J, leaving 5 bases between them. The CDR3 contains 13 residues. Germline assignment: CDR1 SGHDN and CDR2 FVKESK.